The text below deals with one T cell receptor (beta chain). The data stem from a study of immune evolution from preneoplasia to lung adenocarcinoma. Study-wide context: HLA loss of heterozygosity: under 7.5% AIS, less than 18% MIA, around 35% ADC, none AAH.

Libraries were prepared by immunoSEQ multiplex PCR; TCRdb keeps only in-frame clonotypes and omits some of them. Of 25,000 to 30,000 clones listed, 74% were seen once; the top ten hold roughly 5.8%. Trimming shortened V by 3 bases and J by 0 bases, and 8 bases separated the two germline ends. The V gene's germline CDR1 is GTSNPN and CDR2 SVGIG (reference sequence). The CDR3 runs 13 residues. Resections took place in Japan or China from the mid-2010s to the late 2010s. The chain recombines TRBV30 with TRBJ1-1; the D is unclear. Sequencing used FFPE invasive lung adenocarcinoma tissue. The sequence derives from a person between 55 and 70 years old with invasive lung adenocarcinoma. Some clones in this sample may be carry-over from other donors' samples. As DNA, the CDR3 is TGTGCCTGGAGGAAGCGATTGAACACTGAAGCTTTCTTT. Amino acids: CAWRKRLNTEAFF.